These 31 T cell receptor beta chains share one sample of origin, sequenced in a study of T-cell memory formation after mild COVID-19. Each CDR3 protein gets one entry after TCRdb re-called the 5' RACE reads with MiXCR. Of fewer than 250,000 distinct CDR3 sequences detected, just over 15% appear once; the ten largest clones hold 2% to 2.5%. Sequencing was carried out using PBMCs or a T cell subset sorted from them (not recorded which). These receptors were obtained from an adult woman who had mild COVID-19 (a few samples of this study predate the infection). Cell type and time point are not known.

This clonotype has only a few counts. The V and J genes are TRBV6-2 or TRBV6-3 and TRBJ2-1; 9 bases agree with TRBD2. Germline CDR1 reads MNHEY; CDR2 reads SVGEGT. J was trimmed by 7 bases and V by 5 bases; bases with no gene match: 6. The CDR3 contains 14 residues. CDR3 DNA: TGTGCCAGCAGTCCCGGACTAGCGATTAATGAGCAGTTCTTC. This gives the protein CASSPGLAINEQFF.

Many counts were recorded for this clonotype. The chain recombines TRBV6-1 with TRBJ2-7; 9 positions agree with TRBD1. From germline, CDR1 is MNHNS and CDR2 SASEGT. The CDR3 runs 16 residues. With V trimmed by 5 bases and J by 4 bases, 12 bases remained unmatched. CDR3 loop: CASSTNTGQGRYEQYF. The CDR3 region has the DNA TGTGCCAGCAGTACCAATACCGGACAGGGGAGGTACGAGCAGTACTTC.

This clonotype appeared many times. The chain joins TRBV24-1 to TRBJ2-3, with a weak D call TRBD1 (5 bases). The germline V gene encodes CDR1 KGHDR and CDR2 SFDVKD. This CDR3 region has 16 residues. V lost 7 bases to trimming and J lost 0 bases, with 16 bases between them. The CDR3 reads CATSTPDSTSTDTQYF. CDR3 bases: TGTGCCACCAGCACACCTGACAGTACTAGCACAGATACGCAGTATTTT.

This chain connects TRBV5-6 to TRBJ1-2; 10 nucleotides match TRBD1. CDR3 length equals 16 residues. The germline gives CDR1 SGHDT, CDR2 YYEEEE. The junction had 6 bases not matched to a gene; V was cut back by 1 base and J by 3 bases. The CDR3 DNA is TGTGCCAGCAGCTTGACAGAGACAGGGGGCGACTATGGCTACACCTTC. Protein product: CASSLTETGGDYGYTF.

A few counts support this clonotype. The chain combines TRBV19 with TRBJ2-7, with 9 positions matching TRBD1. V shed 7 bases, J shed 1 base, and the junction held 5 bases outside the gene matches. The CDR3 runs to 14 residues. Looked up from germline, CDR1 is LNHDA and CDR2 is SQIVND (reference sequence). The CDR3 sequence: CASKQDRGSYEQYF. CDR3 DNA: TGTGCCAGTAAACAGGACAGGGGATCCTACGAGCAGTACTTC.

The chain has TRBV6-5 and TRBJ2-3; the D gene could be TRBD1 or TRBD2 (5 bases each). The germline gives CDR1 MNHEY, CDR2 SVGAGI. The CDR3 is 14 residues long. V lost 6 bases and J 7 bases, leaving 17 bases between the germline ends. In nucleotides, the CDR3 is TGTGCCAGCAGGTCATGGGACGGAGGATATACGCAGTATTTT. This translates into CASRSWDGGYTQYF.

The J gene is TRBJ2-7, the V gene TRBV29-1, with D maybe TRBD1 (5 bases). V was trimmed by 5 bases and J by 5 bases, leaving 13 bases between them. This CDR3 spans 12 amino acids. The germline CDR1 and CDR2 sequences are SQVTM and ANQGSEA. The CDR3 reads CSVRPGSHEQYF. The DNA of the CDR3 is TGCAGCGTTCGCCCAGGGTCCCACGAGCAGTACTTC.

V gene TRBV3-1 combines with J gene TRBJ1-2; 7 bases are shared with TRBD1. This CDR3 has 14 amino acids. The trim removed 1 base at V and 7 bases at J, leaving 6 bases unmatched. Germline values: CDR1 LGHDT, CDR2 YNNKEL (reference sequence). The CDR3 DNA is TGTGCCAGCAGCCAAGGACAGGGTTGGTCTGGCTACACCTTC. Protein sequence: CASSQGQGWSGYTF. The full variable domain, with the rest looked up from reference TRBV3-1 and TRBJ1-2, is DTAVSQTPKYLVTQMGNDKSIKCEQNLGHDTMYWYKQDSKKFLKIMFSYNNKELIINETVPNRFSPKSPDKAHLNLHINSLELGDSAVYFCASSQGQGWSGYTFGSGTRLTVV.

The chain couples TRBV12-5 to TRBJ1-2; TRBD1 matches 8 bases. V was pared by 6 bases and J by 4 bases, with 4 bases of the junction left unmatched. This CDR3 is built from 13 residues. CDR1 LGHNT and CDR2 FRNRAP come from the germline V gene. The CDR3 sequence: CASGTDRAYGYTF. The CDR3, as DNA: TGTGCTAGTGGGACGGACAGGGCCTATGGCTACACCTTC.

There are a few counts of this clonotype. The V and J genes are TRBV6-2 or TRBV6-3 and TRBJ2-3; D possibly corresponds to TRBD2 (6 bases). The CDR3 loop spans 16 amino acids. V dropped 2 bases and J dropped 8 bases, with 20 bases sitting between them. CDR1 is MNHEY and CDR2 is SVGEGT in the germline V gene. CDR3 sequence reads: CASSYRPRTTRGTQYF. CDR3 nucleotide sequence: TGTGCCAGCAGTTACCGGCCGCGGACTACTAGGGGTACGCAGTATTTT.

This sequence joins TRBV3-1 and TRBJ2-1, with 10 bases aligning to TRBD2. Germline-derived CDR1 and CDR2 are LGHDT and YNNKEL (reference sequence). The CDR3 contains 15 residues. V gave up 0 bases and J gave up 7 bases; unmatched junction bases: 3. The CDR3 nucleotides read TGTGCCAGCAGCCAAGAGGGACTAGCGTTAAATGAGCAGTTCTTC. Amino acid sequence: CASSQEGLALNEQFF.

The J gene is TRBJ2-3, the V gene TRBV12-3 or TRBV12-4, with 9 bases aligning to TRBD1. Trimming removed 6 bases from V and 4 bases from J; junction bases left unmatched: 5. The CDR3 is made up of 14 amino acids. The CDR3 DNA is TGTGCCAGCAGCCCCGGGACAGGGTCAGATACGCAGTATTTT. Translated, it gives CASSPGTGSDTQYF.

The J gene is TRBJ2-2, the V gene TRBV4-2, with D perhaps matching TRBD2 (5 bases). The CDR3 length is 14 residues. Trimming shortened V by 1 base and J by 8 bases, and 11 bases separated the two germline ends. Germline V gene lookup returns CDR1 LGHNA and CDR2 YNFKEQ. Here the CDR3 reads CASSQVAPGGELFF. CDR3 nucleotides: TGTGCCAGCAGCCAAGTAGCTCCGGGGGGGGAGCTGTTTTTT.

This clonotype was detected ten times or more. The rearrangement links TRBV9 to TRBJ2-2; no clear D gene. The V end was cut by 2 bases, the J end by 0 bases, with 8 bases between. The CDR3 sequence is 15 residues long. Germline CDR1 and CDR2: SGDLS and YYNGEE. CDR3 region: CASSVSTSNTGELFF. The CDR3 DNA reads as TGTGCCAGCAGCGTTTCGACATCGAACACCGGGGAGCTGTTTTTT.

This chain connects TRBV4-3 to TRBJ2-7, with TRBD1 matching over 7 bases. The germline CDR1 and CDR2 sequences are LGHNA and YSLEER. The J segment lost 5 bases and the V segment lost 1 base, leaving 8 bases of the junction unmatched. The CDR3 has 15 residues. The CDR3 bases are TGCGCCAGCAGCCAAGGGTTGGGACAGTTAGACGAGCAGTACTTC. Protein: CASSQGLGQLDEQYF.

The chain carries TRBV6-5 and TRBJ2-7, with 12 nucleotides matching TRBD2. Germline CDR1 reads MNHEY; CDR2 reads SVGAGI. This CDR3 spans 17 amino acids. V was clipped by 0 bases and J by 6 bases; unmatched bases: 9. In DNA form, the CDR3 reads TGTGCCAGCAGTTACTCGAGTGGGACTAGCGGGCTCAGCGAGCAGTACTTC. Residues: CASSYSSGTSGLSEQYF.

This chain's CDR3 is CASSYRDRVYEQYF. DNA of the CDR3: TGTGCCAGCAGTTACCGGGACAGAGTCTACGAGCAGTACTTC. V is TRBV6-6 and J is TRBJ2-7, with 7 bases identical to TRBD1. Trimming at V came to 2 bases and at J to 3 bases, leaving 4 bases not matched to a gene. Germline V gene data show CDR1 as MNHNY and CDR2 as SVGAGI (reference sequence). CDR3 length equals 14 residues.

This clonotype was counted between two and nine times. The V call is TRBV27, the J call TRBJ1-2; tentatively, D is TRBD1 (5 bases). Germline lookup yields CDR1 MNHEY and CDR2 SMNVEV (reference sequence). The CDR3 loop spans 13 amino acids. The V end lost 6 bases, the J end lost 5 bases, and 13 bases lay between the germline ends. CDR3 region: CASRPGTSYGYTF. In DNA, the CDR3 is TGTGCCAGCAGACCCGGGACTTCATATGGCTACACCTTC.

This clonotype was found a few times. The chain is built from TRBV7-8 and TRBJ1-1; the D gene is possibly TRBD1 (5 bases). Germline values: CDR1 SGHVS, CDR2 FQNEAQ. The ends were cut back, 4 bases at V and 4 bases at J, with 22 bases in the middle. The CDR3 is made up of 17 amino acids. Here the CDR3 DNA reads TGTGCCAGCAGCTGGTCCAGGGCGGAGGGGTCAGGCACTGAAGCTTTCTTT. Its translation: CASSWSRAEGSGTEAFF.

This clonotype has only a few counts. The CDR3: CASSQDSGYGKAFF. The CDR3 bases are TGTGCCAGCAGCCAAGATTCGGGGTATGGGAAAGCTTTCTTT. This sequence joins TRBV4-2 and TRBJ1-1; D is uncertain. From germline, CDR1 is LGHNA and CDR2 YNFKEQ. Trimming pared 0 bases from V and 9 bases from J, leaving 14 bases between. This CDR3 region has 14 residues.

This clonotype was recorded a few times. The J gene is TRBJ1-1, the V gene TRBV29-1, with TRBD1 as a possible D gene (5 bases). Per the germline V gene, CDR1 is SQVTM and CDR2 is ANQGSEA. V was pared by 3 bases and J by 0 bases, with 8 bases between. The CDR3 consists of 13 residues. In nucleotides, the CDR3 is TGCAGCGTTGACCGACAGCTGAACACTGAAGCTTTCTTT. This codes for CSVDRQLNTEAFF.

The chain combines TRBV28 with TRBJ2-1; no clear D. This CDR3 is built from 12 residues. From germline, CDR1 is MDHEN and CDR2 SYDVKM. Trimming pared 0 bases from V and 9 bases from J, leaving 6 bases between. CDR3 DNA: TGTGCCAGCAGTTTATGGACCTCTGAGCAGTTCTTC. This translates into CASSLWTSEQFF.

The rearrangement links TRBV24-1 to TRBJ2-7, with 7 bases fitting TRBD2. J gave up 3 bases and V 7 bases, and 5 bases lay outside the gene matches. The CDR3 extends over 13 amino acids. In germline, CDR1 is KGHDR, CDR2 SFDVKD. The CDR3 bases are TGTGCCACCAGGAAGGGAGGGAGCTACGAGCAGTACTTC. This encodes CATRKGGSYEQYF.

The sample holds many counts of this clonotype. The rearrangement uses TRBV6-2 or TRBV6-3 and TRBJ2-1; 8 bases are shared with TRBD2. There are 17 residues in the CDR3. Per germline, CDR1 MNHEY and CDR2 SVGEGT. After removal of 5 bases from V and 9 bases from J, the junction contained 18 bases not matched to a gene. In DNA form, the CDR3 reads TGTGCCAGCAGTCCAACGGGACTAGTCGATTTCTCGTCTGAGCAGTTCTTC. It codes for CASSPTGLVDFSSEQFF.

The V and J genes are TRBV27 and TRBJ1-2; possible D gene TRBD1, 6 bases. This CDR3 is built from 13 residues. From germline, CDR1 is MNHEY and CDR2 SMNVEV (reference sequence). V lost 6 bases, J lost 8 bases, and 16 bases lay in between. The CDR3 nucleotides read TGTGCCAGCAGGAGGGACATTACTGGGGGCTACACCTTC. It encodes CASRRDITGGYTF.

This chain joins TRBV12-3 or TRBV12-4 and TRBJ1-2; unclear D gene. V lost 10 bases, J lost 5 bases, and 20 bases lay in between. CDR3 size: 14 residues. CDR3 region: CAIRSPLAAYGYTF. The CDR3 DNA reads TGTGCCATAAGATCACCCCTGGCAGCATATGGCTACACCTTC.

Written as DNA, the CDR3 is TGCAGTGCTAGAGGAGTTTCCAGCGGGAGATCCTACGAGCAGTACTTC. It encodes CSARGVSSGRSYEQYF. The chain combines TRBV20-1 with TRBJ2-7; 8 bases are a match to TRBD2. The trim removed 1 base at V and 1 base at J, leaving 9 bases unmatched. Germline V CDR1 and CDR2: DFQATT, SNEGSKA (reference sequence). CDR3 length: 16 amino acids.

V and J are TRBV5-6 and TRBJ1-1, with TRBD1 as a possible D gene (6 bases). The CDR3 runs to 14 residues. V dropped 3 bases and J dropped 5 bases, with 14 bases sitting between them. From germline, CDR1 is SGHDT and CDR2 YYEEEE. The chain's CDR3 is CASSWGQGWTEAFF. CDR3 in DNA: TGTGCCAGCAGCTGGGGGCAGGGTTGGACTGAAGCTTTCTTT. Drawing the rest from reference TRBV5-6 and TRBJ1-1, the complete variable domain is DAGVTQSPTHLIKTRGQQVTLRCSPKSGHDTVSWYQQALGQGPQFIFQYYEEEERQRGNFPDRFSGHQFPNYSSELNVNALLLGDSALYLCASSWGQGWTEAFFGQGTRLTVV.

A single count supports this clonotype. The J gene is TRBJ2-5, the V gene TRBV6-6; 8 bases agree with TRBD1. Trimming at V came to 7 bases and at J to 5 bases, leaving 21 bases not matched to a gene. CDR1 MNHNY and CDR2 SVGAGI come from the germline V gene (reference sequence). This CDR3 region has 18 residues. For the CDR3, the DNA is TGTGCCAGCAACAAAGGCACACACGGGACAGGTCAGGGGGAGACCCAGTACTTC. Protein product: CASNKGTHGTGQGETQYF.

The gene calls are TRBV7-2 and TRBJ2-2; no firm D call. Germline CDR1 and CDR2: SGHTA and FQGNSA. The V and J ends lost 3 bases and 2 bases respectively, with 16 bases between them. The CDR3 is 17 residues long. Here the CDR3 DNA reads TGTGCCAGCAGCTTGTTTGTGTCGCTACAAAACACCGGGGAGCTGTTTTTT. Protein product: CASSLFVSLQNTGELFF.

This clonotype was found a few times. This sequence joins TRBV3-1 and TRBJ2-1; D uncertain. Trimming pared 1 base from V and 5 bases from J, leaving 9 bases between. The CDR3 is 14 residues long. Germline V gene data show CDR1 as LGHDT and CDR2 as YNNKEL (reference sequence). Here the CDR3 reads CASSQAFRNNEQFF. CDR3 bases: TGTGCCAGCAGCCAAGCTTTCCGCAACAATGAGCAGTTCTTC.